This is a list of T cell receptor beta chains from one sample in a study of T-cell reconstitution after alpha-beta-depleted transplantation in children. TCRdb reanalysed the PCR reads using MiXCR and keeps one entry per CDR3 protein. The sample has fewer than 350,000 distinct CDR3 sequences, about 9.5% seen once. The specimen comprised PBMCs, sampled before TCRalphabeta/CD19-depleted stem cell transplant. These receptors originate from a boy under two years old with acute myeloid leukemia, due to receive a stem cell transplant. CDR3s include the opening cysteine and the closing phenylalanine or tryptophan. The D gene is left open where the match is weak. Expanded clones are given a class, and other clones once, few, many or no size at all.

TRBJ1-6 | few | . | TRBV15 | CATSRDGQGNSPLHF | TGTGCCACCAGCAGAGATGGGCAGGGGAATTCACCCCTCCACTTT
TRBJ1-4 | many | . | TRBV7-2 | CASSFRQANEKLFF | TGTGCCAGCAGCTTCCGCCAGGCTAATGAAAAACTGTTTTTT
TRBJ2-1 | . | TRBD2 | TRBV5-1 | CASSLRTTAGGPAEQFF | TGCGCCAGCAGCTTGCGCACTACGGCGGGGGGGCCGGCTGAGCAGTTCTTC
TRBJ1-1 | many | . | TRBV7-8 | CASSLADSFGSAEAFF | TGTGCCAGCAGCTTAGCCGACAGTTTCGGGAGCGCTGAAGCTTTCTTT
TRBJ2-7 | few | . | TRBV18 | CASSPPGDPYEQYF | TGTGCCAGCTCACCCCCGGGAGACCCCTACGAGCAGTACTTC
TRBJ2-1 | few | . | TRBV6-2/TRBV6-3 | CASSAPGWFRTYNEQFF | TGTGCCAGCAGTGCCCCCGGGTGGTTCCGGACATACAATGAGCAGTTCTTC
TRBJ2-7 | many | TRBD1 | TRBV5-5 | CASSLQGQGNYEQYF | TGTGCCAGCAGCTTACAGGGACAGGGTAACTACGAGCAGTACTTC
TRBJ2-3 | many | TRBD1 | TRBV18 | CASSPAQGARDTQYF | TGTGCCAGCTCACCGGCCCAGGGGGCTAGAGATACGCAGTATTTT
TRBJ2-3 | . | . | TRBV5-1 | CASSFLLGGTDTQYF | TGCGCCAGCAGCTTCCTACTAGGGGGCACAGATACGCAGTATTTT
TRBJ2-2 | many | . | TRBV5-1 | CASSLRTGTINYNTGELFF | TGCGCCAGCAGCTTGCGGACCGGGACAATCAATTACAACACCGGGGAGCTGTTTTTT
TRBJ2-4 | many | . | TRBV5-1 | CASSLLTGRGDIQYF | TGCGCCAGCAGCTTGCTGACAGGGAGGGGGGACATTCAGTACTTC
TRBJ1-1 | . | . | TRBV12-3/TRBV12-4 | CASIKESGTLGTEAFF | TGTGCCAGCATCAAAGAATCCGGGACATTGGGCACTGAAGCTTTCTTT
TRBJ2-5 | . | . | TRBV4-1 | CASSQDITGSYQETQYF | TGCGCCAGCAGCCAAGACATCACAGGGAGTTACCAAGAGACCCAGTACTTC
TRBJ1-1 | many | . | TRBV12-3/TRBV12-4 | CASSFGMDTEAFF | TGTGCCAGCAGTTTTGGTATGGACACTGAAGCTTTCTTT
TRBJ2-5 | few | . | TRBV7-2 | CASSLVRQAFQETQYF | TGTGCCAGCAGCTTAGTACGGCAGGCCTTCCAAGAGACCCAGTACTTC
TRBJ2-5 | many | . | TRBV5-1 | CASSLAETQYF | TGTGCCAGCAGCTTAGCGGAGACCCAGTACTTC
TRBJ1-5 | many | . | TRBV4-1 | CASSDSGRNQPQHF | TGCGCCAGCAGCGACTCGGGCCGCAATCAGCCCCAGCATTTT
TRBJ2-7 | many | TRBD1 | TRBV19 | CASSHPSNRGSYEQYF | TGTGCCAGTAGCCACCCTTCGAACAGGGGTTCCTACGAGCAGTACTTC
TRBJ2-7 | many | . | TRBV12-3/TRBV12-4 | CASRGTPPYEQYF | TGTGCCAGCCGGGGGACCCCTCCCTACGAGCAGTACTTC
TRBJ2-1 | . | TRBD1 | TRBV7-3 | CASSRTGGGNEQFF | TGTGCCAGCAGCCGGACAGGTGGGGGCAATGAGCAGTTCTTC
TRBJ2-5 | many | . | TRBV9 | CASSVGAGFEETQYF | TGTGCCAGCAGCGTAGGGGCGGGGTTTGAGGAGACCCAGTACTTC
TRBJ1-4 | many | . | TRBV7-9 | CASSLGGGQDEKLFF | TGTGCCAGCAGCTTAGGGGGGGGGCAAGATGAAAAACTGTTTTTT
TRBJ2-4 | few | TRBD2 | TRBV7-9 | CASSLGGLAGIQYF | TGTGCCAGCAGCTTAGGGGGACTAGCGGGAATTCAGTACTTC
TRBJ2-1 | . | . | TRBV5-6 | CASSLFQIRQFF | TGTGCCAGCAGCTTATTTCAGATAAGACAGTTCTTC
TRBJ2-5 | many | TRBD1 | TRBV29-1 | CSVGDRVDETQYF | TGCAGCGTTGGGGACAGGGTTGACGAGACCCAGTACTTC
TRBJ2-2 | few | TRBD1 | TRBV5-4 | CASSGDRSRPTNTGELFF | TGTGCCAGCAGCGGGGACAGGTCGCGCCCCACGAACACCGGGGAGCTGTTTTTT
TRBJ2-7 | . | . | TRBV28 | CASSRLHGSYEQYF | TGTGCCAGCAGCCGTTTACATGGCTCCTACGAGCAGTACTTC
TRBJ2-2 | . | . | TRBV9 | CASSVDGGLPTGELFF | TGTGCCAGCAGCGTAGACGGGGGGCTACCCACCGGGGAGCTGTTTTTT
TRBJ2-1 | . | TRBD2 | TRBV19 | CASRSGGFSYNEQFF | TGTGCCAGTAGGTCCGGGGGGTTCTCCTACAATGAGCAGTTCTTC
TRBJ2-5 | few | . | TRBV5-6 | CASSLGSQQETQYF | TGTGCCAGCAGCTTGGGAAGCCAGCAAGAGACCCAGTACTTC
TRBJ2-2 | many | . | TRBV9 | CASRRDNTGELFF | TGTGCCAGCAGACGCGACAACACCGGGGAGCTGTTTTTT
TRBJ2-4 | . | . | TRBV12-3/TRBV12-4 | CSSSFVAGAKNIQYF | TGTTCCAGCAGTTTCGTTGCAGGGGCCAAAAACATTCAGTACTTC
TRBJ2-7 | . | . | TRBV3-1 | CACSWTTYEQYF | TGTGCCTGCAGTTGGACGACCTACGAGCAGTACTTC
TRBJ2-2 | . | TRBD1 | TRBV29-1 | CSVRTGKGAGELFF | TGCAGCGTTAGGACAGGGAAGGGGGCCGGGGAGCTGTTTTTT
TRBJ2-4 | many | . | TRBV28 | CASSLFLPWPNTKNIQYF | TGTGCCAGCAGTTTATTCCTCCCATGGCCTAATACCAAAAACATTCAGTACTTC
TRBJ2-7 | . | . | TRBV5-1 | CASSYRQGGYEQYF | TGCGCCAGCAGCTACCGACAGGGAGGGTACGAGCAGTACTTC
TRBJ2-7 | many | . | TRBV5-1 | CASSWRGDEQYF | TGCGCCAGCAGCTGGAGGGGTGACGAGCAGTACTTC
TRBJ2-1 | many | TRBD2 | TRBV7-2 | CASSLMGGRNEQFF | TGTGCCAGCAGCTTAATGGGAGGGAGAAATGAGCAGTTCTTC
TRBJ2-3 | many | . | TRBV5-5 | CASSFWPDTQYF | TGTGCCAGCAGCTTTTGGCCAGATACGCAGTATTTT
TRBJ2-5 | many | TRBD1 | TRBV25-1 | CASSEHAGTAKETQYF | TGTGCCAGCAGTGAACACGCCGGGACAGCCAAAGAGACCCAGTACTTC
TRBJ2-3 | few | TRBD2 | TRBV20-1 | CSASEAGTSTDTQYF | TGCAGTGCTAGTGAAGCGGGGACTAGCACAGATACGCAGTATTTT
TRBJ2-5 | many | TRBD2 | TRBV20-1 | CSARDAGGWDQETQYF | TGCAGTGCTAGAGATGCGGGGGGATGGGACCAAGAGACCCAGTACTTC
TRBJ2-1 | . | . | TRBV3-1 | CASSQRPLWAQDNEQFF | TGTGCCAGCAGCCAACGGCCCCTCTGGGCGCAGGACAATGAGCAGTTCTTC
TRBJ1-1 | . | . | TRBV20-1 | CSARDLPGGRGTEAFF | TGCAGTGCTAGAGACCTGCCTGGAGGGCGGGGAACTGAAGCTTTCTTT
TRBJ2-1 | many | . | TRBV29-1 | CSAGGGRSYNEQFF | TGCAGCGCAGGGGGGGGGCGCTCCTACAATGAGCAGTTCTTC
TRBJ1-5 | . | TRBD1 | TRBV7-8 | CASSPSPAGGGNQPQHF | TGTGCCAGCAGCCCTAGTCCTGCAGGGGGAGGCAATCAGCCCCAGCATTTT